The 5 T cell receptor beta chains reported below all come from one sample, sequenced in a study of blood T cell repertoires in COVID-19. Profiled with immunoSEQ multiplex PCR; TCRdb holds only in-frame clones, not every one. This sample has around 120,000 clones, with 90% found just once. The sample taken for sequencing was peripheral blood. Receptors were obtained from a woman in her sixties with COVID-19, enrolled during active disease.

The sample holds many counts of this clone. V is TRBV19 and J is TRBJ1-1, with D perhaps matching TRBD1 (6 bases). The length of the CDR3 is 14 residues. The germline CDR1 and CDR2 sequences are LNHDA and SQIVND (reference sequence). V was shortened by 0 bases and J by 5 bases, with 10 bases between the two germline ends. The CDR3: CASSIDRGKTEAFF. In nucleotides, the CDR3 is TGTGCCAGTAGTATAGACAGGGGTAAAACTGAAGCTTTCTTT.

This clone has only a few counts. V gene TRBV7-8 combines with J gene TRBJ1-4; tentatively, D is TRBD1 (5 bases). Germline CDR1 is SGHVS and CDR2 is FQNEAQ. V dropped 1 base and J dropped 12 bases, with 9 bases sitting between them. This CDR3 spans 12 amino acids. The CDR3 here is CASSLVRGELFF. DNA for the CDR3: TGTGCCAGCAGCTTAGTTCGGGGGGAACTGTTTTTT.

The chain employs TRBV6-5 and TRBJ1-4; 7 positions match TRBD1. CDR1 MNHEY and CDR2 SVGAGI come from the germline V gene. V shed 2 bases, J shed 1 base, and the junction held 1 base outside the gene matches. The CDR3 contains 15 residues. The CDR3 reads CASSYQGGTNEKLFF. The CDR3 nucleotides are TGTGCCAGCAGTTACCAGGGGGGAACTAATGAAAAACTGTTTTTT.

The chain combines TRBV7-8 with TRBJ1-1; 12 bases are a match to TRBD1. In germline, CDR1 is SGHVS, CDR2 FQNEAQ. With V trimmed by 3 bases and J by 1 base, 6 bases remained unmatched. The CDR3 contains 17 residues. CDR3 protein: CASSLGQGAGWNTEAFF. CDR3 DNA sequence: TGTGCCAGCAGCTTGGGACAGGGGGCAGGTTGGAACACTGAAGCTTTCTTT.

The chain couples TRBV6-5 to TRBJ1-1; D gene ambiguous. V lost 6 bases, J lost 2 bases, and 10 bases lay in between. Germline values: CDR1 MNHEY, CDR2 SVGAGI. The CDR3 consists of 13 residues. CDR3 amino acids: CASRRRRNTEAFF. Here the CDR3 DNA reads TGTGCCAGCAGGCGGAGAAGAAACACTGAAGCTTTCTTT.